The sequence of this T cell receptor beta chain was determined in a study of blood T cell repertoires in COVID-19. The wider study: Collection of acute and convalescent COVID-19 samples took place in the United States, Italy and Spain. PBMCs, B-cell-depleted T cells, or T cells provided the cDNA or gDNA that made up the material.

The germline V gene has CDR1 SGHRS and CDR2 YFSETQ. This CDR3 is built from 15 residues. The V and J ends lost 2 bases and 0 bases, in that order; junction bases with no gene match: 1. Sequenced by immunoSEQ multiplex PCR; TCRdb stores in-frame clones only, minus some. The sample holds some 97,000 clones, almost 80% seen once. The origin of this receptor is a woman aged 70 to 79 with acute or convalescent COVID-19. Sample: peripheral blood. The gene calls are TRBV5-1 and TRBJ2-1; 8 nucleotides line up with TRBD2. The CDR3 DNA sequence: TGCGCCAGCAGCTTTACTAGCGGCTCCTACAATGAGCAGTTCTTC. As protein: CASSFTSGSYNEQFF.